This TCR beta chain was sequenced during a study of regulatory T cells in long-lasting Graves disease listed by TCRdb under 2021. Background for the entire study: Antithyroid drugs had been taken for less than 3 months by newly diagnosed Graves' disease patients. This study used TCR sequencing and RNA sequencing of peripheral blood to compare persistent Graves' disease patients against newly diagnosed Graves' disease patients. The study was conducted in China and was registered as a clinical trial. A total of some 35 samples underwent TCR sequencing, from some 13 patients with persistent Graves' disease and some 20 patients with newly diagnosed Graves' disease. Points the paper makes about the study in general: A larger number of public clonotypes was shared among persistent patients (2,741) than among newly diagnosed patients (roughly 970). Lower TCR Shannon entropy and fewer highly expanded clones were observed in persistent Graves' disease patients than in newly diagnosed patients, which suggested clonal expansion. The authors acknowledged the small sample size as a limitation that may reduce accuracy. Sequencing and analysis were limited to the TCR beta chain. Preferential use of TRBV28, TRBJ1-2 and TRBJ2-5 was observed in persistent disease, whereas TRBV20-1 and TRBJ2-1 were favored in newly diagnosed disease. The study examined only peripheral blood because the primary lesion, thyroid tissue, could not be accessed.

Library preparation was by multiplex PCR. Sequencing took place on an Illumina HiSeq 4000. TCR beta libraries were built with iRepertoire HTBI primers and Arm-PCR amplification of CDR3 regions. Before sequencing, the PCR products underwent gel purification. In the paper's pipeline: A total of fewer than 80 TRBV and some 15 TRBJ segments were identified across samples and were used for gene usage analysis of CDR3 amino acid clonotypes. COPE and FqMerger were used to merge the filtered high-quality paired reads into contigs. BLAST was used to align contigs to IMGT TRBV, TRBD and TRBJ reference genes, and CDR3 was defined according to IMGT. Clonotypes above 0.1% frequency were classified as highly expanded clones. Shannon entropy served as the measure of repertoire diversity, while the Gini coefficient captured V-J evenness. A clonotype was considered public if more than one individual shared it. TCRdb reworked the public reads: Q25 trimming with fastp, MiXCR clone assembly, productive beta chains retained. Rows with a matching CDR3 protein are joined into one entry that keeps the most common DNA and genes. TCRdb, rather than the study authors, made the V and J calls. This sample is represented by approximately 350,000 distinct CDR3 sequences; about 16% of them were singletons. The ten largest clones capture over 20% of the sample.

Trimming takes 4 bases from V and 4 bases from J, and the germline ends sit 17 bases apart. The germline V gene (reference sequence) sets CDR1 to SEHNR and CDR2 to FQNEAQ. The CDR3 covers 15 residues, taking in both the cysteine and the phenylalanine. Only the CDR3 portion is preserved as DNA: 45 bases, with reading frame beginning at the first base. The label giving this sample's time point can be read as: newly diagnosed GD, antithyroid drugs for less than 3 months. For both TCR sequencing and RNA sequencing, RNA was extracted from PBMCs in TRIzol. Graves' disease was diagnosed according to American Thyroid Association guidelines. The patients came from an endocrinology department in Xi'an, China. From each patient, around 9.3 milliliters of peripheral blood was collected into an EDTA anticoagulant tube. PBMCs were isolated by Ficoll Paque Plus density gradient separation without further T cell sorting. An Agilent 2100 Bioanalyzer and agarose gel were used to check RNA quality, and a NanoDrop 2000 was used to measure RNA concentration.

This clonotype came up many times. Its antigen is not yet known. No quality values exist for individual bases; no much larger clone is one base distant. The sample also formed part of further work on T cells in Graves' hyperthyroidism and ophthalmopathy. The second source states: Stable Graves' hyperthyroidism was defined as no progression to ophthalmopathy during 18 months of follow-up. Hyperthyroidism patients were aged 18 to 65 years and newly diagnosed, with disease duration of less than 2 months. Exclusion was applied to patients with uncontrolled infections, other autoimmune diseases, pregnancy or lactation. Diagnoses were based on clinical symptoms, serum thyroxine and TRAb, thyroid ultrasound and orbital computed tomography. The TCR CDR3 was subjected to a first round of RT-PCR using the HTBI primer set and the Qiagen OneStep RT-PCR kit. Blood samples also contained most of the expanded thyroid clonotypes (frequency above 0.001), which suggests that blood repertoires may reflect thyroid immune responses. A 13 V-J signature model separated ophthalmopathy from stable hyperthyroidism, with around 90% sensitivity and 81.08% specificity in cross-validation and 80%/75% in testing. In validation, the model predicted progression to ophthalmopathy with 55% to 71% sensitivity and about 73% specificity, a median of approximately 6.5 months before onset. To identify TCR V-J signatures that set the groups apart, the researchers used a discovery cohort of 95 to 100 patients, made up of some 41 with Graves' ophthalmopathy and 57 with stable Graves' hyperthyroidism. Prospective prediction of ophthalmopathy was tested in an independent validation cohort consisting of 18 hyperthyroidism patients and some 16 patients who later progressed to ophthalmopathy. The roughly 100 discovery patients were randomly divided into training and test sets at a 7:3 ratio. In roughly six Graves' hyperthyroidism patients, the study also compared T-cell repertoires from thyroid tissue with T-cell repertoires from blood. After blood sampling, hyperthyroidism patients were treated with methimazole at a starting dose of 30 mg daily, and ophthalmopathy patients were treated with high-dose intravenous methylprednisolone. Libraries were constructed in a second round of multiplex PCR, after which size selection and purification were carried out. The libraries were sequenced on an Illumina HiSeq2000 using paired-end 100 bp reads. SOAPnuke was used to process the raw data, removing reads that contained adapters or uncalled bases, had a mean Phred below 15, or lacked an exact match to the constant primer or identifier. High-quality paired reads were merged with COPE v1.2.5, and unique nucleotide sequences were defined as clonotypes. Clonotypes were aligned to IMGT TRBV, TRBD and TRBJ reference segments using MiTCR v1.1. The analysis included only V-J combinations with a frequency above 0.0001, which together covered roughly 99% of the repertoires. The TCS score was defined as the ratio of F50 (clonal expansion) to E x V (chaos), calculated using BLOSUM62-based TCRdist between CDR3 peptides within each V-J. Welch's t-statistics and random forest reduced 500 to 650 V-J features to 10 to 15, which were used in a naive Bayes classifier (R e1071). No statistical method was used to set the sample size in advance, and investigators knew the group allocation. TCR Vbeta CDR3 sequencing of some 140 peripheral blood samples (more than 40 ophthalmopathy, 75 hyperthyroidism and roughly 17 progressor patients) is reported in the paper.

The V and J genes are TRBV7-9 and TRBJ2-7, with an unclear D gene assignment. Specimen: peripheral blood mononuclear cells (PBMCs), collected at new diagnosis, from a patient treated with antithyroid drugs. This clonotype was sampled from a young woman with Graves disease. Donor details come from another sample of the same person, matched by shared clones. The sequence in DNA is TGTGCCAGCAGCTCCCTTCCCGCCCCTGAATACGAGCAGTACTTC. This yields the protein CASSSLPAPEYEQYF.